This is a list of T cell receptor beta chains from one sample in a study of blood T cell repertoires in COVID-19. The method was immunoSEQ multiplex PCR; TCRdb's version includes in-frame clones alone and lacks a portion of them. The table includes 250,000 to 300,000 clones, 70% to 90% detected once. Sequencing used peripheral blood. The receptors were sampled from a woman aged 60-70 years with COVID-19, enrolled during active disease. CDR3s include the opening cysteine and the closing phenylalanine or tryptophan. Each record gives: clone size, J gene, V gene, D gene, CDR3 DNA, CDR3 protein. The D gene is left open where the match is weak. For some rows the clone size is stated as once, few or many, or as a class when expanded; others skip it.

-,TRBJ2-7,TRBV7-9,-,TGTGCCAGCAGCTTAGACACCAACTACGAGCAGTACTTC,CASSLDTNYEQYF
few,TRBJ1-6,TRBV5-1,-,TGCGCCAGTGGACTAGCGGGGAATAATTCACCCCTCCACTTT,CASGLAGNNSPLHF
-,TRBJ1-6,TRBV4-1,-,TGCGCCAGCAGCCAGAGCAGGGATTCACCCCTCCACTTT,CASSQSRDSPLHF
-,TRBJ1-6,TRBV4-1,-,TGCGCCAGCAGCACGGAGACAGTCCATAATTCACCCCTCCACTTT,CASSTETVHNSPLHF
-,TRBJ2-1,TRBV28,-,TGTGCCAGCACCTCCGGTACGGAGGTAAACTCCTACAATGAGCAGTTCTTC,CASTSGTEVNSYNEQFF
-,TRBJ2-2,TRBV28,-,TGTGCCAGCAGGACCCCAGAAGCGAACGGGGAGCTGTTTTTT,CASRTPEANGELFF
-,TRBJ2-7,TRBV27,-,TGTGCCAGCAGCCGCAACTTAGTGGAGCAGTACTTC,CASSRNLVEQYF
-,TRBJ2-3,TRBV6-5,TRBD2,TGTGCCAGCAGTTACGATTTGGTAGCGGGGTTGTATACGCAGTATTTT,CASSYDLVAGLYTQYF
-,TRBJ1-2,TRBV29-1,TRBD1,TGCAGCGTCGCCGGACAGGGGTTCGGTGGCTACACCTTC,CSVAGQGFGGYTF
-,TRBJ2-5,TRBV10-3,TRBD1,TGTGCCATCAGTGCGGTGGACAGGGGTACCCTAAAAGAGACCCAGTACTTC,CAISAVDRGTLKETQYF
once,TRBJ1-1,TRBV19,TRBD1,TGTGCCAGTAGTAACTCGGTGACAGGGGGCAGGGCTTTCTTT,CASSNSVTGGRAFF
-,TRBJ1-5,TRBV19,-,TGTGCCAGTAGTTTACAGGCAAGGGTCAATCAGCCCCAGCATTTT,CASSLQARVNQPQHF
-,TRBJ2-7,TRBV6-2/TRBV6-3,-,TGTGCCAGCAGCAGGGGTAAGGTACTCGAGCAGTACTTC,CASSRGKVLEQYF
-,TRBJ2-6,TRBV5-1,-,TGCGCCAGCAGCTTGGATGGGAGCTCTGGGGCCAACGTCCTGACTTTC,CASSLDGSSGANVLTF
-,TRBJ1-2,TRBV3-1/TRBV3-2,-,TGTGCCAGCAGCTATAGTGAGGGCTACACCTTC,CASSYSEGYTF
-,TRBJ1-5,TRBV7-9,-,TGTGCCAGCAGCTTAGACGGGAATCAGCCCCAGCATTTT,CASSLDGNQPQHF
-,TRBJ1-1,TRBV7-9,TRBD1,TGTGCCAGCAGCTTGTCGGGACAGGGGAACACTGAAGCTTTCTTT,CASSLSGQGNTEAFF
-,TRBJ1-1,TRBV6-6,-,TGTGCCAGCAGCTCCGCAGACAGGACGAACACTGAAGCTTTCTTT,CASSSADRTNTEAFF
-,TRBJ1-2,TRBV10-1,TRBD1,TGCGCCAACATCCCCCCGGACAGGCCGGACTATGGCTACACCTTC,CANIPPDRPDYGYTF
-,TRBJ2-7,TRBV28,TRBD1,TGTGCCAGCAGACCCTCCAGGGGGCGCATCTACGAGCAGTACTTC,CASRPSRGRIYEQYF
-,TRBJ1-6,TRBV3-1/TRBV3-2,-,TGTGCCAGCAGCCAGGGGACCTCGGGGGATTCACCCCTCCACTTT,CASSQGTSGDSPLHF
-,TRBJ2-1,TRBV7-3,TRBD2,TGTGCCAGCAGCCTGACTAGCGGGAGATTTGCTGAGCAGTTCTTC,CASSLTSGRFAEQFF
-,TRBJ2-5,TRBV3-1/TRBV3-2,TRBD2,TGTGCCAGCAGCCAGGGCGCGGGAGTGACCTTGGAGACCCAGTACTTC,CASSQGAGVTLETQYF
-,TRBJ2-5,TRBV3-1/TRBV3-2,TRBD2,TGTGCCAGCAGCCAAGATAAGCTAGCGGGAGAGACCCAGTACTTC,CASSQDKLAGETQYF
-,TRBJ2-5,TRBV10-3,TRBD2,TGTGCCTCCAGGGACTATGAAGAGACCCAGTACTTC,CASRDYEETQYF
-,TRBJ1-4,TRBV11-2,-,TGTGCCAGCAGCTTCACCACAGGTGCAACTAATGAAAAACTGTTTTTT,CASSFTTGATNEKLFF
-,TRBJ2-6,TRBV5-1,TRBD1,TGCGCCAGCAGCTCCGCCGGGACAGGGGGCACGACTGGGGCCAACGTCCTGACTTTC,CASSSAGTGGTTGANVLTF
-,TRBJ1-6,TRBV4-3,-,TGCGCCAGCAGCCACGCACGAGGGGGTCGGGGTTCACCCCTCCACTTT,CASSHARGGRGSPLHF
-,TRBJ2-7,TRBV5-6,-,TGTGCCAGCAGCTTGACGCAGGGTTACGAGCAGTACTTC,CASSLTQGYEQYF
-,TRBJ1-5,TRBV15,-,TGTGCCACCAGCAGTGGAGGGTATAGCAATCAGCCCCAGCATTTT,CATSSGGYSNQPQHF
-,TRBJ1-5,TRBV7-2,TRBD1,TGTGCCAGCAGCACAGCGGGACAGGGGGCTTGGCAGCCCCAGCATTTT,CASSTAGQGAWQPQHF
-,TRBJ2-2,TRBV5-1,TRBD2,TGCGCCAGCAGAATAGCTGGGACTAGCGGGAGCACCGGGGAGCTGTTTTTT,CASRIAGTSGSTGELFF
-,TRBJ2-7,TRBV20-1,-,TGCAGTGCTAGTGGCGGTTACTACGAGCAGTACTTC,CSASGGYYEQYF
-,TRBJ1-5,TRBV5-1,-,TGCGCCAGCAGCTTGGTCGGGGGGGAGGCTCAGCCCCAGCATTTT,CASSLVGGEAQPQHF
-,TRBJ2-3,TRBV5-1,TRBD1,TGCGCCAGCAGCTTGTCGACGCGACGACAGGGCGTGCAGTATTTT,CASSLSTRRQGVQYF
-,TRBJ2-1,TRBV4-1,TRBD2,TGCGCCAGCAGCCACACGACTAGCGGGAGGTTCAATGAGCAGTTCTTC,CASSHTTSGRFNEQFF
-,TRBJ1-5,TRBV18,-,TGTGCCAGCTCACCAAACAGGGCCCAAGGGCAGCCCCAGCATTTT,CASSPNRAQGQPQHF
few,TRBJ1-2,TRBV5-6,-,TGTGCCAGCAGCTTGGTATATGGGAGCGGTGGCTACACCTTC,CASSLVYGSGGYTF
-,TRBJ1-5,TRBV6-2/TRBV6-3,-,TGTGCCAGCAGCCCCAGGGGATGGAATCAGCCCCAGCATTTT,CASSPRGWNQPQHF
once,TRBJ1-2,TRBV27,TRBD1,TGTGCCAGCAGACGAGGGGGCGGAGGCTACACCTTC,CASRRGGGGYTF
-,TRBJ1-2,TRBV30,-,TGTGCCTGGTTACCCCTTGGCAGGAACTATGGCTACACCTTC,CAWLPLGRNYGYTF
-,TRBJ1-2,TRBV10-2,-,TGCGCCAGCAGTGAGATGGGGGGTCGGGGCTACACCTTC,CASSEMGGRGYTF
-,TRBJ1-3,TRBV2,TRBD1,TGTGCCAGCAGCCAACAGCCGACAGGGCCAAGTTCTGGAAACACCATATATTTT,CASSQQPTGPSSGNTIYF